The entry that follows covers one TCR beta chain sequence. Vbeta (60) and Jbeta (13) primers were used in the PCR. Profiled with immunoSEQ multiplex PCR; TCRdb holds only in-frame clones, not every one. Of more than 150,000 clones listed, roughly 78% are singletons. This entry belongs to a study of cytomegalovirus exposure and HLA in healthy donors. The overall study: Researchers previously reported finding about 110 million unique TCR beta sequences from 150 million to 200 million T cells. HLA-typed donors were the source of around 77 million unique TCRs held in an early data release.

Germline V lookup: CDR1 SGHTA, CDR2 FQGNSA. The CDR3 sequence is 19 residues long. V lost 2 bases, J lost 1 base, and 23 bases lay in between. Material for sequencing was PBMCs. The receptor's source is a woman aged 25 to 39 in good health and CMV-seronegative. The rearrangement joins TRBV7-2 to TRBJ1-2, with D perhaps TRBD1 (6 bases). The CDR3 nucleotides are TGTGCCAGCAGCTTAACAATAGGGTGGGGGGGGGCGGATAACTATGGCTACACCTTC. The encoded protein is CASSLTIGWGGADNYGYTF.